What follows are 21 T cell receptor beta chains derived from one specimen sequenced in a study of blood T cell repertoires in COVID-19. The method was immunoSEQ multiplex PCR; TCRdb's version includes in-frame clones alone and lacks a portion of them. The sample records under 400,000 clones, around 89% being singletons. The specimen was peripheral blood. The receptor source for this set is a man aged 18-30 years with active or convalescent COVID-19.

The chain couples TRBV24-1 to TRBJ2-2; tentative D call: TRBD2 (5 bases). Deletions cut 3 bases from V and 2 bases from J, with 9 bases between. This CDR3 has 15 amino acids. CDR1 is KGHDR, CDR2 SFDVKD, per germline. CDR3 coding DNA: TGTGCCACCAGTGATGCTACTAGTAACACCGGGGAGCTGTTTTTT. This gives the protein CATSDATSNTGELFF.

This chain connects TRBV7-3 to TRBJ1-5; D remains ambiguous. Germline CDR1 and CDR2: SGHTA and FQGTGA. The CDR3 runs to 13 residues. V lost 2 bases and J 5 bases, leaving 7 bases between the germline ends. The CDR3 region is CASSLDEDQPQHF. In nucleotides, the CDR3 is TGTGCCAGCAGCTTAGATGAGGATCAGCCCCAGCATTTT. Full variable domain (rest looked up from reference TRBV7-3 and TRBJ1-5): GAGVSQTPSNKVTEKGKYVELRCDPISGHTALYWYRQSLGQGPEFLIYFQGTGAADDSGLPNDRFFAVRPEGSVSTLKIQRTERGDSAVYLCASSLDEDQPQHFGDGTRLSIL.

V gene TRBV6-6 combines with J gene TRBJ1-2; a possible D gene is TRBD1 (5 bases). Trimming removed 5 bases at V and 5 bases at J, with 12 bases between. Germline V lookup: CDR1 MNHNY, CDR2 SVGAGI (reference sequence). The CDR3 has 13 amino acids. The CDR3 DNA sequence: TGTGCCAGCAGTCCCAGGGTTGGGTATGGCTACACCTTC. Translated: CASSPRVGYGYTF.

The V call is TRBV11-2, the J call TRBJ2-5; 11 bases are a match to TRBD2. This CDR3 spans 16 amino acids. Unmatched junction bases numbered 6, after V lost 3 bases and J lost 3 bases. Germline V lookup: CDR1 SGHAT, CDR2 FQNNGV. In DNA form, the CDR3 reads TGTGCCAGCAGCTTTGTAGGTAGCGGGAGGGAAGAGACCCAGTACTTC. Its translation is CASSFVGSGREETQYF.

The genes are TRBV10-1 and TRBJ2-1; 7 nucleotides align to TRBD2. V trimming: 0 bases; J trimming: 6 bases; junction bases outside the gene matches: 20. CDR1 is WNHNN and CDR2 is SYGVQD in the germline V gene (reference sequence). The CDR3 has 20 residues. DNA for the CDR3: TGCGCCAGCAGTGAGTCCCCCAGGGATCAGCGGGATACTCTATCCAATGAGCAGTTCTTC. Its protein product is CASSESPRDQRDTLSNEQFF.

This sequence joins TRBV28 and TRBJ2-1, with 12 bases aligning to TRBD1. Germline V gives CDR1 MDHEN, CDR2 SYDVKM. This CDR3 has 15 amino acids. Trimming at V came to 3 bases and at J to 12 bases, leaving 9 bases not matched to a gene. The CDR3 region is CASSFPGQGARVQFF. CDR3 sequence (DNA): TGTGCCAGCAGTTTCCCGGGACAGGGGGCTCGGGTGCAGTTCTTC.

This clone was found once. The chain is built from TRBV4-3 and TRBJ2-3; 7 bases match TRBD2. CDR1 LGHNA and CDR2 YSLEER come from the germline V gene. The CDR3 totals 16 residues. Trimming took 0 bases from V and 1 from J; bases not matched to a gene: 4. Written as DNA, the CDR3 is TGCGCCAGCAGCCAAGAATCAGCGGGGCGCACAGATACGCAGTATTTT. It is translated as CASSQESAGRTDTQYF.

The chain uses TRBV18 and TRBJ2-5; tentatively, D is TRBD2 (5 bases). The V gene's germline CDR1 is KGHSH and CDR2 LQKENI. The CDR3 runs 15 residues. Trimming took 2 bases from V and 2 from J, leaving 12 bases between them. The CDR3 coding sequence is TGTGCCAGCTCACCAGGGGTCGGGAATCAAGAGACCCAGTACTTC. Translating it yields CASSPGVGNQETQYF.

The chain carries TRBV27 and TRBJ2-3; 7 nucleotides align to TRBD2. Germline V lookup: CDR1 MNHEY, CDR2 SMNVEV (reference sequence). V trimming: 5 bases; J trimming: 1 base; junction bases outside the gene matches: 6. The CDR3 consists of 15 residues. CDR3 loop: CASSREALRTDTQYF. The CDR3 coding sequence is TGTGCCAGCAGTCGGGAGGCGCTCCGCACAGATACGCAGTATTTT.

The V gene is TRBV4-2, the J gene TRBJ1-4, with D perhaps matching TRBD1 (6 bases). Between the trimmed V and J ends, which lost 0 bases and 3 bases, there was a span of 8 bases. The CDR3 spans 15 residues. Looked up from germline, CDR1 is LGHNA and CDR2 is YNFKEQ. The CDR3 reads CASSQDRGSNEKLFF. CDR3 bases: TGTGCCAGCAGCCAAGACAGGGGTTCTAATGAAAAACTGTTTTTT.

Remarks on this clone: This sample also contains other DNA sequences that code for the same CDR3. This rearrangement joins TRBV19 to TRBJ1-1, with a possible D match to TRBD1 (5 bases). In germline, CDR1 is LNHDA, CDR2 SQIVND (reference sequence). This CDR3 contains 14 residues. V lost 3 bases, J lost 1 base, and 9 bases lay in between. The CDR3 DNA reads TGTGCCAGTAGTATTGGTACAGGGAACACTGAAGCTTTCTTT. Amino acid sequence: CASSIGTGNTEAFF.

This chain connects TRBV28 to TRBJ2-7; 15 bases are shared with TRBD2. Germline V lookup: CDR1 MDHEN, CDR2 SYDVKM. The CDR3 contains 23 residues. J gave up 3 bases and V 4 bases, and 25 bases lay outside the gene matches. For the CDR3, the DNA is TGTGCCAGCAGTTCCCTTGAAAGGACTAGCGGGAGGGCCGCTGGTGGGATGGTCTACGAGCAGTACTTC. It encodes CASSSLERTSGRAAGGMVYEQYF.

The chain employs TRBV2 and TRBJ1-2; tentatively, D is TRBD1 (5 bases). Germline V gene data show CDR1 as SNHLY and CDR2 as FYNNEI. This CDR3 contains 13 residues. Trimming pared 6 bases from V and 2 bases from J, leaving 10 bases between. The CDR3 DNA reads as TGTGCCAGCAGGACGGACAAAAACTATGGCTACACCTTC. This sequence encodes CASRTDKNYGYTF.

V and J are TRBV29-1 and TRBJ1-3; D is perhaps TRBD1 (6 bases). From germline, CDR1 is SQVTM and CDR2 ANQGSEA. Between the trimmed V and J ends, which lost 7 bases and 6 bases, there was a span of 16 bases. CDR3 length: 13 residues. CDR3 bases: TGCAGCGCCAGAGCGGGGGGCGAAAACACCATATATTTT. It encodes CSARAGGENTIYF.

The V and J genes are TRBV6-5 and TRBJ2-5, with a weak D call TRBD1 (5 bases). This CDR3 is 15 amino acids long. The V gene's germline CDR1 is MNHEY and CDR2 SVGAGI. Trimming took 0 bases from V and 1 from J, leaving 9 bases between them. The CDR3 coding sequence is TGTGCCAGCAGTTACTCGTATAGGGGCCAAGAGACCCAGTACTTC. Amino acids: CASSYSYRGQETQYF.

The CDR3 nucleotides read TGTGCCACCAGCACCAGGCCAGGGGAGACCCAGTACTTC. It encodes CATSTRPGETQYF. The chain uses TRBV15 and TRBJ2-5; D is perhaps TRBD1 (5 bases). This CDR3 has 13 residues. The V and J ends lost 4 bases and 5 bases respectively, with 11 bases between them. Germline lookup yields CDR1 LNHNV and CDR2 YYDKDF (reference sequence).

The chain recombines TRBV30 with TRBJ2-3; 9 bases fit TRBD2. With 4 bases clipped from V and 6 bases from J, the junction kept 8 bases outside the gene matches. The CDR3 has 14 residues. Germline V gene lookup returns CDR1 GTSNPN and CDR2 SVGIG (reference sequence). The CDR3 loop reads CAWTHSGSGDTQYF. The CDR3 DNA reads TGTGCCTGGACTCATAGCGGGAGTGGGGATACGCAGTATTTT. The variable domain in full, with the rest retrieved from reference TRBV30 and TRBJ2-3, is SQTIHQWPATLVQPVGSPLSLECTVEGTSNPNLYWYRQAAGRGLQLLFYSVGIGQISSEVPQNLSASRPQDRQFILSSKKLLLSDSGFYLCAWTHSGSGDTQYFGPGTRLTVL.

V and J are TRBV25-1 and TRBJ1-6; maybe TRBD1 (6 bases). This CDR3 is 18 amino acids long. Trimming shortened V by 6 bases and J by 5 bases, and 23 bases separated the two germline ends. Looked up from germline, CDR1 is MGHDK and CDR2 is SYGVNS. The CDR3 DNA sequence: TGTGCCAGCAGGTGGGGGACACGCCATAGGGGCGATAATTCACCCCTCCACTTT. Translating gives CASRWGTRHRGDNSPLHF.

CDR3 nucleotides: TGTGCCAGCAGCTTAGGGAGCATGTATACGCAGTATTTT. Translation: CASSLGSMYTQYF. The chain links TRBV11-2 to TRBJ2-3; D unclear. CDR1 SGHAT and CDR2 FQNNGV come from the germline V gene. The CDR3 sequence is 13 residues long. The V and J ends lost 1 base and 7 bases respectively, with 9 bases between them.

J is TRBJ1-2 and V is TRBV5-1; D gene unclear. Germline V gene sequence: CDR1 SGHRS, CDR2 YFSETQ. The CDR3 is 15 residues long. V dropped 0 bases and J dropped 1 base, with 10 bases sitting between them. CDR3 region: CASSLETPVNYGYTF. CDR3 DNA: TGCGCCAGCAGCTTGGAGACACCGGTTAACTATGGCTACACCTTC.

The CDR3 DNA is TGTGCCAGCAGCCGTACGGGACAGGGATATGAAAAACTGTTTTTT. Protein product: CASSRTGQGYEKLFF. The V and J genes are TRBV5-5 and TRBJ1-4; TRBD1 aligns across 9 bases. This CDR3 region has 15 residues. V lost 4 bases, J lost 6 bases, and 7 bases stayed unmatched. CDR1 SGHKS and CDR2 YYEKEE come from the germline V gene (reference sequence).